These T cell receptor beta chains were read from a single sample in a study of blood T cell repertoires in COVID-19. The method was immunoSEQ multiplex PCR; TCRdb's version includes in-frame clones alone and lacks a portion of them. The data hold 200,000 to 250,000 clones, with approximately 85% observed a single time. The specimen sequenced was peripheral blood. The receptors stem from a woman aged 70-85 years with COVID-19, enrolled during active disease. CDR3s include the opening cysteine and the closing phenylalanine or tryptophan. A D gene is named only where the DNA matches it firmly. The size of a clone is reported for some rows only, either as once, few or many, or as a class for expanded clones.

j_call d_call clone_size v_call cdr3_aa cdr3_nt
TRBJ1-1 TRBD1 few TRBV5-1 CASSLEQGRTEAFF TGCGCCAGCAGCTTGGAACAGGGGCGAACTGAAGCTTTCTTT
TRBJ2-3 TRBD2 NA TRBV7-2 CASSQKTSPGAQYF TGTGCCAGCAGCCAAAAGACTAGCCCGGGAGCGCAGTATTTT
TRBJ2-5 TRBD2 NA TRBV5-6 CASSLGYGTRGGETQYF TGTGCCAGCAGCTTGGGCTACGGGACTAGAGGGGGAGAGACCCAGTACTTC
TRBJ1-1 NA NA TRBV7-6 CASSLGGTTEAFF TGTGCCAGCAGCTTGGGGGGGACCACTGAAGCTTTCTTT
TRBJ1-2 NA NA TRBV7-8 CASSFRANYGYTF TGTGCCAGCAGCTTCAGGGCGAACTATGGCTACACCTTC
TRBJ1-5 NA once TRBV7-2 CASSLVRNQPQHF TGTGCCAGCAGCTTAGTCCGGAATCAGCCCCAGCATTTT
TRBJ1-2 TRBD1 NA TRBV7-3 CASSPMGQGIYGYTF TGTGCCAGCAGCCCGATGGGACAGGGAATTTATGGCTACACCTTC
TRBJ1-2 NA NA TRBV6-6 CASSLRQANYGYTF TGTGCCAGCAGCCTCAGGCAGGCGAACTATGGCTACACCTTC
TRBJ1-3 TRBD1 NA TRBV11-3 CASRKTGGSGNTIYF TGTGCCAGCAGGAAGACAGGGGGCTCTGGAAACACCATATATTTT
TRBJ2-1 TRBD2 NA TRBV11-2 CASTLAGGTYNEQFF TGTGCCAGCACCTTAGCGGGGGGGACCTACAATGAGCAGTTCTTC
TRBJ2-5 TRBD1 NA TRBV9 CASSVDWDRGQTQYF TGTGCCAGCAGCGTAGACTGGGACAGGGGGCAGACCCAGTACTTC
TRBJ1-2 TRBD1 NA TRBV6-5 CASSLTGVYGYTF TGTGCCAGCAGCCTGACAGGGGTTTATGGCTACACCTTC
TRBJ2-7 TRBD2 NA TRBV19 CASSTLRTSGEQYF TGTGCCAGTAGTACCCTAAGGACTAGCGGGGAGCAGTACTTC
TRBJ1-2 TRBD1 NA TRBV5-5 CASSLGQGEGYTF TGTGCCAGCAGCTTGGGGCAGGGGGAAGGCTACACCTTC
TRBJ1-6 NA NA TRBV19 CASSATQNSPLHF TGTGCCAGTAGTGCGACTCAAAATTCACCCCTCCACTTT
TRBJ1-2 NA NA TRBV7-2 CASSFSQGSHSIGYTF TGTGCCAGCAGCTTTTCTCAGGGTTCCCACTCCATCGGCTACACCTTC
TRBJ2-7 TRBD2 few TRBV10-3 CATSAREDPRLAITYEQYF TGTGCCACGTCGGCAAGGGAGGACCCCCGACTAGCGATTACCTACGAGCAGTACTTC
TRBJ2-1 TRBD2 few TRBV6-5 CASQDSGGPYNEQFF TGTGCCAGCCAGGATAGCGGGGGACCCTACAATGAGCAGTTCTTC
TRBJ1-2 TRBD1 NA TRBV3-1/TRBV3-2 CASSYRGYGYTF TGTGCCAGCAGCTACAGGGGTTATGGCTACACCTTC
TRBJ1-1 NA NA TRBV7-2 CASSLAEGAVAFF TGTGCCAGCAGCTTAGCGGAGGGCGCGGTAGCTTTCTTT
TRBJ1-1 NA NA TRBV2 CASSEGTLNTEAFF TGTGCCAGCAGTGAAGGGACTCTGAACACTGAAGCTTTCTTT
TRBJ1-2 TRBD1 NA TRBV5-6 CASSFVTGAENGYTF TGTGCCAGCAGCTTTGTCACAGGGGCCGAGAATGGCTACACCTTC
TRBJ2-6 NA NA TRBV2 CASSEVRSSGANVLTF TGTGCCAGCAGTGAAGTCCGGTCCTCTGGGGCCAACGTCCTGACTTTC
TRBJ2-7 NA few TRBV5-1 CASSVTGLEQYF TGCGCCAGCAGCGTGACAGGTTTGGAGCAGTACTTC
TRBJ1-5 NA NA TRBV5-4 CASSLAGGNQPQHF TGTGCCAGCAGCTTGGCCGGGGGGAATCAGCCCCAGCATTTT
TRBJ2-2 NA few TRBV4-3 CASSQDPSGLLNTGELFF TGCGCCAGCAGCCAAGACCCTTCGGGACTCTTGAACACCGGGGAGCTGTTTTTT
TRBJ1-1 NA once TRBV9 CASSVGLGATDHDF NA
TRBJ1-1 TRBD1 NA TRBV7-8 CASSLDHRGTEAFF TGTGCCAGCAGCTTAGACCACAGGGGGACTGAAGCTTTCTTT
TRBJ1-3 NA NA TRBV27 CASSWRGSGNTIYF TGTGCCAGCAGTTGGCGGGGGTCTGGAAACACCATATATTTT
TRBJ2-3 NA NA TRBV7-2 CASSPGGPRTQYF TGTGCCAGCAGCCCAGGAGGGCCCCGTACGCAGTATTTT
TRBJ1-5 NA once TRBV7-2 CASSPIGEGPNQPQHF TGTGCCAGCAGCCCTATCGGGGAAGGTCCCAATCAGCCCCAGCATTTT
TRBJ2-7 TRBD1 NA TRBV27 CASRRYSGTGVYEQYF TGTGCCAGCAGGCGATATTCCGGGACAGGGGTCTACGAGCAGTACTTC
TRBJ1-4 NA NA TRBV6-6 CASSSGVQPYNEKLFF TGTGCCAGCAGTTCGGGGGTACAGCCTTATAATGAAAAACTGTTTTTT
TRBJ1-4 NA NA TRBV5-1 CASSLIPQGLDEKLFF TGCGCCAGCAGCTTGATCCCCCAGGGTTTGGATGAAAAACTGTTTTTT
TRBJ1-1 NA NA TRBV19 CASKGNRVTEAFF TGTGCCAGTAAAGGGAACAGGGTCACTGAAGCTTTCTTT
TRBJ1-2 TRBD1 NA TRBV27 CASSHRDRPHGGYTF TGTGCCAGCAGTCACCGGGACAGGCCGCATGGTGGCTACACCTTC
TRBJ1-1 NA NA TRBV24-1 CATGAPLPYGCDKNTEAFF TGTGCCACCGGGGCCCCTTTACCCTACGGATGTGACAAAAACACTGAAGCTTTCTTT
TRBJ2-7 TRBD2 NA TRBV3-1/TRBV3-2 CASGTSGQYEQYF TGTGCCAGCGGGACTAGCGGCCAATACGAGCAGTACTTC
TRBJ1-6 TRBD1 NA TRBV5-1 CASTLQGEIPNSPLHF TGCGCCAGCACCTTACAGGGGGAAATCCCCAATTCACCCCTCCACTTT
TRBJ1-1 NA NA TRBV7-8 CASSRQINTEAFF TGTGCCAGCAGCCGACAGATTAACACTGAAGCTTTCTTT
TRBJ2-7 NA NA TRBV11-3 CASSLGWCTTHEQYF TGTGCCAGCAGCTTAGGATGGTGTACTACCCACGAGCAGTACTTC
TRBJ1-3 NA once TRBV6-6 CASTPGGTASGNTIYF TGTGCCAGCACCCCGGGGGGGACCGCCTCTGGAAACACCATATATTTT
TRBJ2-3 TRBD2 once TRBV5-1 CASSPPGLRGDTQYF TGCGCCAGCAGCCCGCCGGGACTACGTGGCGATACGCAGTATTTT
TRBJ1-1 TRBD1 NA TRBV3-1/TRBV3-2 CASSPWDRGTEAFF TGTGCCAGCAGCCCCTGGGACAGGGGAACTGAAGCTTTCTTT
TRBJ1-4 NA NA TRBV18 CASSPLMAVATNEKLFF TGTGCCAGCTCACCACTTATGGCCGTTGCAACTAATGAAAAACTGTTTTTT
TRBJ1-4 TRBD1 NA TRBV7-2 CASSLSWTGGEKLFF TGTGCCAGCAGCTTAAGCTGGACAGGTGGTGAAAAACTGTTTTTT